These 20 T cell receptor beta chains share one sample of origin, sequenced in a study of blood T cell repertoires in COVID-19 (dated by TCRdb to about 2020). Library method: the immunoSEQ multiplex PCR assay. TCRdb obtained this table from immuneACCESS and retained in-frame rearrangements with V and J assigned. These tables miss some clones; where compared with another copy, unresolved V genes account for less than half of the shortfall, and the remainder is unexplained. In this sample the table shows about 260,000 clones, around 87% of which occur a single time. In total, the top ten clones hold about 2.5% of the sample. The material sequenced was peripheral blood. The receptors stem from a woman between 45 and 60 years old with acute or convalescent COVID-19.

This clone was detected once. This sequence joins TRBV24-1 and TRBJ1-5; TRBD1 aligns across 7 bases. V lost 4 bases to trimming and J lost 0 bases; unmatched junction nucleotides: 2. The CDR3 length is 15 residues. The germline gives CDR1 KGHDR, CDR2 SFDVKD. The CDR3 reads CATSEGQYSNQPQHF. The DNA of the CDR3 is TGTGCCACCAGTGAGGGACAGTATAGCAATCAGCCCCAGCATTTT.

The rearrangement links TRBV5-1 to TRBJ2-1, with TRBD2 matching 11 bases. V lost 0 bases and J lost 3; bases outside the gene matches: 11. CDR1 and CDR2 (germline): SGHRS, YFSETQ. The CDR3 is made up of 19 amino acids. The CDR3 loop reads CASSLVTASGRPFYNEQFF. The CDR3, as DNA: TGCGCCAGCAGCTTGGTTACGGCTAGCGGGAGGCCTTTCTACAATGAGCAGTTCTTC.

The chain carries TRBV18 and TRBJ2-1; TRBD1 aligns across 8 bases. Trimming cost V 4 bases and J 4 bases; bases outside gene matches: 6. The CDR3 has 15 amino acids. Germline-derived CDR1 and CDR2 are KGHSH and LQKENI. CDR3 DNA: TGTGCCAGCTCACAGGAACAGGGGGTGTACAATGAGCAGTTCTTC. Its protein is CASSQEQGVYNEQFF. Using reference TRBV18 and TRBJ2-1 for the parts outside the CDR3, the full variable domain is NAGVMQNPRHLVRRRGQEARLRCSPMKGHSHVYWYRQLPEEGLKFMVYLQKENIIDESGMPKERFSAEFPKEGPSILRIQQVVRGDSAAYFCASSQEQGVYNEQFFGPGTRLTVL.

V is TRBV9 and J is TRBJ1-3; 7 bases match TRBD1. From germline, CDR1 is SGDLS and CDR2 YYNGEE. Trimming at V came to 2 bases and at J to 0 bases, leaving 8 bases not matched to a gene. CDR3 length: 17 amino acids. The CDR3 spells CASSVTGSTSSGNTIYF. The CDR3 region has the DNA TGTGCCAGCAGCGTGACAGGGTCTACGAGCTCTGGAAACACCATATATTTT. Variable domain in full (rest from reference TRBV9 and TRBJ1-3): DSGVTQTPKHLITATGQRVTLRCSPRSGDLSVYWYQQSLDQGLQFLIQYYNGEERAKGNILERFSAQQFPDLHSELNLSSLELGDSALYFCASSVTGSTSSGNTIYFGEGSWLTVV.

The chain uses TRBV28 and TRBJ1-6; tentative D call: TRBD1 (6 bases). V dropped 4 bases and J dropped 10 bases, with 11 bases sitting between them. This CDR3 contains 13 residues. Germline-derived CDR1 and CDR2 are MDHEN and SYDVKM. Here the CDR3 DNA reads TGTGCCAGCAGTTACAGGGTTGGGTCACCCCTCCACTTT. This gives the protein CASSYRVGSPLHF.

The rearrangement joins TRBV6-5 to TRBJ1-6; 11 bases align to TRBD1. Germline trimming cut 5 bases from V and 10 bases from J; bases unmatched to any gene: 4. This CDR3 comprises 14 residues. CDR1 MNHEY and CDR2 SVGAGI come from the germline V gene. The CDR3 DNA is TGTGCCAGCAGTCGGACAGGGGGCGGCTCACCCCTCCACTTT. Translating it yields CASSRTGGGSPLHF.

The chain recombines TRBV27 with TRBJ2-2; 7 nucleotides agree with TRBD2. Per the germline V gene, CDR1 is MNHEY and CDR2 is SMNVEV (reference sequence). Germline trimming cut 6 bases from V and 4 bases from J; bases unmatched to any gene: 5. The CDR3 totals 14 residues. The CDR3 DNA reads TGTGCCAGCAGCTTTGGGGGGGGCACCGGGGAGCTGTTTTTT. This encodes CASSFGGGTGELFF.

The chain combines TRBV27 with TRBJ2-7, with 7 bases fitting TRBD1. Per germline, CDR1 MNHEY and CDR2 SMNVEV (reference sequence). This CDR3 comprises 16 residues. Trimming at V came to 4 bases and at J to 2 bases, leaving 11 bases not matched to a gene. CDR3 loop: CASSSLTGQGTYEQYF. The CDR3 region has the DNA TGTGCCAGCAGTTCCTTGACAGGGCAGGGGACCTACGAGCAGTACTTC.

This clone was recorded a few times. The V gene is TRBV4-1, the J gene TRBJ1-5, with D uncertain. The CDR3 length is 15 residues. Germline V gene data show CDR1 as MGHRA and CDR2 as YSYEKL. V was pared by 2 bases and J by 6 bases, with 14 bases between. The CDR3 loop reads CASSQPGLPGQPQHF. DNA for the CDR3: TGCGCCAGCAGCCAACCGGGTCTCCCGGGTCAGCCCCAGCATTTT.

This clone was picked up one time. V gene TRBV11-1 combines with J gene TRBJ2-1; 9 bases are a match to TRBD1. Trimming cost V 1 base and J 9 bases; bases outside gene matches: 7. This CDR3 has 15 amino acids. CDR1 is SGHAT and CDR2 is FQDESV in the germline V gene (reference sequence). CDR3 residues: CASSLVQGARGEQFF. CDR3 in DNA: TGTGCCAGCAGCTTAGTACAGGGGGCGCGGGGTGAGCAGTTCTTC. Combining the CDR3 with reference TRBV11-1 and TRBJ2-1 gives the whole variable domain EAEVAQSPRYKITEKSQAVAFWCDPISGHATLYWYRQILGQGPELLVQFQDESVVDDSQLPKDRFSAERLKGVDSTLKIQPAELGDSAMYLCASSLVQGARGEQFFGPGTRLTVL.

This chain links TRBV27 with TRBJ2-7; D not certain. The V gene lost 6 bases and the J gene lost 3 bases, with 15 bases spanning the gap. The CDR3 is 14 amino acids. Germline CDR1 MNHEY, CDR2 SMNVEV (reference sequence). The CDR3 reads CASSLQTPGYEQYF. The CDR3 DNA reads as TGTGCCAGCAGCCTTCAGACTCCTGGCTACGAGCAGTACTTC.

V usage is TRBV19 and J usage is TRBJ2-7, with 7 bases lining up with TRBD1. This CDR3 contains 14 residues. V lost 6 bases, J lost 3 bases, and 8 bases stayed unmatched. Germline lookup yields CDR1 LNHDA and CDR2 SQIVND (reference sequence). CDR3 in amino acids: CASSETGTGYEQYF. CDR3 DNA sequence: TGTGCCAGTAGCGAGACAGGGACCGGCTACGAGCAGTACTTC. Combining the CDR3 with reference TRBV19 and TRBJ2-7 gives the whole variable domain DGGITQSPKYLFRKEGQNVTLSCEQNLNHDAMYWYRQDPGQGLRLIYYSQIVNDFQKGDIAEGYSVSREKKESFPLTVTSAQKNPTAFYLCASSETGTGYEQYFGPGTRLTVT.

This chain joins TRBV7-2 and TRBJ1-5; D gene uncertain. The CDR3 consists of 15 residues. Germline CDR1 reads SGHTA; CDR2 reads FQGNSA. V was shortened by 4 bases and J by 0 bases, with 10 bases between the two germline ends. CDR3 DNA sequence: TGTGCCAGCAGCTGGGCAGTCTATAGCAATCAGCCCCAGCATTTT. It translates to CASSWAVYSNQPQHF.

The chain uses TRBV5-6 and TRBJ2-1, with a possible D match to TRBD1 (6 bases). The V and J ends lost 4 bases and 1 base respectively, with 15 bases between them. CDR1 and CDR2 (germline): SGHDT, YYEEEE. The CDR3 is 16 residues long. The CDR3 region has the DNA TGTGCCAGCAGCCGACAGGTAGGGCTTTCCTACAATGAGCAGTTCTTC. It encodes CASSRQVGLSYNEQFF.

This CDR3 is CAWSVLGTTLDTQYF. For the CDR3, the DNA is TGTGCCTGGAGTGTACTCGGGACTACCTTAGATACGCAGTATTTT. V and J are TRBV30 and TRBJ2-3, with TRBD2 identical over 7 bases. Germline CDR1 is GTSNPN and CDR2 is SVGIG (reference sequence). Unmatched junction bases numbered 8, after V lost 0 bases and J lost 5 bases. This CDR3 contains 15 residues. Full variable domain (remainder filled in from reference TRBV30 and TRBJ2-3): SQTIHQWPATLVQPVGSPLSLECTVEGTSNPNLYWYRQAAGRGLQLLFYSVGIGQISSEVPQNLSASRPQDRQFILSSKKLLLSDSGFYLCAWSVLGTTLDTQYFGPGTRLTVL.

The chain carries TRBV11-2 and TRBJ1-5; D is perhaps TRBD1 (5 bases). The germline V gene encodes CDR1 SGHAT and CDR2 FQNNGV. The CDR3 sequence is 15 residues long. Trimming stripped 3 bases from V and 4 bases from J, with 13 bases between. CDR3 sequence (DNA): TGTGCCAGCAGCTTCGGAGGGGAAGAGAATCAGCCCCAGCATTTT. This translates into CASSFGGEENQPQHF.

The rearrangement joins TRBV28 to TRBJ2-4; possible D gene TRBD2, 5 bases. The germline V gene encodes CDR1 MDHEN and CDR2 SYDVKM. The ends were cut back, 5 bases at V and 9 bases at J, with 11 bases in the middle. The CDR3 sequence is 12 residues long. The CDR3 spells CASSGRSGIQYF. The CDR3 DNA follows: TGTGCCAGCAGTGGGAGATCGGGCATTCAGTACTTC.

The chain couples TRBV7-9 to TRBJ2-5; 10 bases agree with TRBD1. CDR3 length: 15 amino acids. Germline V gene data show CDR1 as SEHNR and CDR2 as FQNEAQ (reference sequence). J lost 4 bases, V lost 5 bases, and 7 bases had no gene match. The CDR3 bases are TGTGCCAGCAGCAACCTTCGGACAGGGGGAGAGACCCAGTACTTC. This gives the protein CASSNLRTGGETQYF. Drawing the rest from reference TRBV7-9 and TRBJ2-5, the complete variable domain is DTGVSQNPRHKITKRGQNVTFRCDPISEHNRLYWYRQTLGQGPEFLTYFQNEAQLEKSRLLSDRFSAERPKGSFSTLEIQRTEQGDSAMYLCASSNLRTGGETQYFGPGTRLLVL.

This sequence joins TRBV28 and TRBJ1-2; 7 bases align to TRBD1. This CDR3 contains 14 residues. CDR1 and CDR2 from the germline V gene are MDHEN and SYDVKM. The V segment lost 5 bases and the J segment 4 bases; nucleotides outside the gene matches: 7. The CDR3: CASSRGQVSYGYTF. The CDR3 nucleotides are TGTGCCAGCAGTAGAGGACAGGTATCCTATGGCTACACCTTC.

The CDR3: CASSQEPTRSYGYTF. The CDR3 DNA is TGCGCCAGCAGCCAAGAGCCTACCCGGAGCTATGGCTACACCTTC. The chain has TRBV4-1 and TRBJ1-2; D not certain. Trimming took 0 bases from V and 4 from J, leaving 12 bases between them. This CDR3 has 15 amino acids. The germline V gene has CDR1 MGHRA and CDR2 YSYEKL.